The present T cell receptor beta chain was sequenced within a study of cytomegalovirus exposure and HLA in healthy donors. Study-level results: Most TCR sequences were seen very rarely across donors, but some public TCRs occurred in many. Accounts indicate the classifier identified cytomegalovirus status with strong specificity and sensitivity.

This CDR3 comprises 16 residues. From germline, CDR1 is SGHTS and CDR2 YDEGEE. Trimming at V came to 2 bases and at J to 4 bases, leaving 5 bases not matched to a gene. The method was immunoSEQ multiplex PCR; TCRdb's version includes in-frame clones alone and lacks a portion of them. The sample shows about 82,000 clones, 85% to 95% of them seen only once. To note about this clone: The antigen is not known.

These donors were members of the approximately 110-subject validation cohort, a group separate from the roughly 670-subject first cohort. The source is a man in his late teens or twenties in good health and CMV-seronegative. The rearrangement uses TRBV5-8 and TRBJ1-5; 11 bases match TRBD1. The sequenced sample was PBMCs. Here the CDR3 reads CASSFWDRGRNQPQHF. In DNA, the CDR3 is TGTGCCAGCAGCTTTTGGGACAGGGGGAGAAATCAGCCCCAGCATTTT.